The 18 T cell receptor beta chains reported below all come from one sample, sequenced in a study of CD8 T cells in ankylosing spondylitis. The antigens these receptors bind are not known. Study-level points and caveats: Within ankylosing spondylitis blood, a TCR beta motif made up of roughly eight highly homologous variants appeared to be characteristic.

Each CDR3 protein is one row after TCRdb ran MiXCR on the 5' RACE reads. Of more than 650,000 distinct CDR3 sequences listed, 10% to 15% are singletons. Sequenced material: blood, either unsorted or a sorted T cell fraction (not recorded which). These receptors were taken from a male donor with ankylosing spondylitis.

Here the CDR3 DNA reads TGTGCCAGCAGCCTTACTAGCGGGAGTGGGAACGAGCAGTACTTC. Translating gives CASSLTSGSGNEQYF. This chain links TRBV5-4 with TRBJ2-7, with 11 bases lining up with TRBD2. Germline CDR1 SGHNT, CDR2 YYREEE (reference sequence). V lost 4 bases, J lost 5 bases, and 8 bases stayed unmatched. This CDR3 is built from 15 residues.

This clonotype was observed at least ten times. This sequence joins TRBV18 and TRBJ2-7; D is unclear. Per the germline V gene, CDR1 is KGHSH and CDR2 is LQKENI. The ends were cut back, 3 bases at V and 9 bases at J, with 18 bases in the middle. The CDR3 extends over 14 amino acids. CDR3 nucleotide sequence: TGTGCCAGCTCACCTGGGCAGGAAATCTCTGGGCAGTACTTC. Protein: CASSPGQEISGQYF.

The J gene is TRBJ2-5, the V gene TRBV7-2; D is undetermined. CDR1 is SGHTA, CDR2 FQGNSA, per germline. Trimming stripped 5 bases from V and 1 base from J, with 8 bases between. The CDR3 is 13 residues long. In DNA, the CDR3 is TGTGCCAGCAGCATGCACATCCAAGAGACCCAGTACTTC. Translation: CASSMHIQETQYF.

This clonotype turned up a few times. This sequence joins TRBV5-1 and TRBJ2-2; D call uncertain. The V gene's germline CDR1 is SGHRS and CDR2 YFSETQ. The V end lost 7 bases, the J end lost 0 bases, and 10 bases lay between the germline ends. This CDR3 has 14 residues. CDR3 in DNA: TGCGCCAGCGTCAGCGATCCGAACACCGGGGAGCTGTTTTTT. Translated: CASVSDPNTGELFF.

The V gene is TRBV19, the J gene TRBJ2-7; 7 bases fit TRBD1. CDR3 length: 14 residues. Germline CDR1 LNHDA, CDR2 SQIVND (reference sequence). The junction had 10 bases not matched to a gene; V was cut back by 10 bases and J by 1 base. The CDR3 reads CATDDPGQSYEQYF. The CDR3 nucleotides are TGTGCCACCGATGACCCGGGACAGTCCTACGAGCAGTACTTC.

This clonotype has just a few counts. The chain links TRBV7-2 to TRBJ1-5; 7 bases map to TRBD1. This CDR3 is built from 15 residues. Per germline, CDR1 SGHTA and CDR2 FQGNSA. With V trimmed by 1 base and J by 4 bases, 4 bases remained unmatched. The CDR3 DNA sequence: TGTGCCAGCAGCTTAGATCCAGGGGGGAATCAGCCCCAGCATTTT. Protein: CASSLDPGGNQPQHF.

The genes are TRBV7-2 and TRBJ1-1; the D gene is possibly TRBD1 (5 bases). Deletions cut 2 bases from V and 4 bases from J, with 14 bases between. CDR1 and CDR2 (germline): SGHTA, FQGNSA. The CDR3 consists of 15 residues. The CDR3 coding sequence is TGTGCCAGCAGCTTAAGGCAGGGATACACCACTGAAGCTTTCTTT. Its protein product is CASSLRQGYTTEAFF.

In this sample, this clonotype turned up many times. The gene calls are TRBV29-1 and TRBJ2-2, with D tentatively TRBD1 (6 bases). V lost 3 bases and J 2 bases, leaving 10 bases between the germline ends. CDR1 SQVTM and CDR2 ANQGSEA come from the germline V gene. This CDR3 is 14 amino acids long. Here the CDR3 reads CSVEGTYNTGELFF. The CDR3 DNA is TGCAGCGTTGAGGGGACATATAACACCGGGGAGCTGTTTTTT.

This clonotype was seen only a few times. One junction end does not reproduce the germline sequence, and a read error may be involved. The chain links TRBV7-7 to TRBJ1-5; TRBD1 agrees at 10 bases. Per the germline V gene, CDR1 is SSHAT and CDR2 is FNYEAQ (reference sequence). The CDR3 spans 16 residues. The CDR3 DNA reads as TGTGCTAGCAGCTTTCCGGGGACAGGGGACAATCAGCCCCAGCATTTT. This gives the protein CASSFPGTGDNQPQHF.

This clonotype was recorded a few times. CDR3 region: CSAPGQSSYNEQFF. CDR3 nucleotides: TGCAGTGCCCCTGGACAGAGCTCCTACAATGAGCAGTTCTTC. This sequence joins TRBV20-1 and TRBJ2-1, with TRBD1 as a possible D gene (6 bases). The ends were cut back, 6 bases at V and 0 bases at J, with 12 bases in the middle. The CDR3 runs 14 residues. Germline CDR1 DFQATT, CDR2 SNEGSKA (reference sequence).

The chain couples TRBV5-1 to TRBJ2-7, with 7 bases identical to TRBD2. V lost 3 bases to trimming and J lost 0 bases; unmatched junction nucleotides: 3. Germline loops: CDR1 SGHRS, CDR2 YFSETQ. This CDR3 spans 14 amino acids. The CDR3 region has the DNA TGCGCCAGCAGCTGGACTAGTACCTCCTACGAGCAGTACTTC. This gives the protein CASSWTSTSYEQYF.

The chain combines TRBV15 with TRBJ1-1; D gene ambiguous. V shed 5 bases and J shed 1 base, with 14 bases lying between them. The CDR3 contains 15 residues. Germline V gives CDR1 LNHNV, CDR2 YYDKDF (reference sequence). This CDR3 reads CATSVYLPPNTEAFF. The CDR3 region has the DNA TGTGCCACCAGCGTCTACCTCCCTCCGAACACTGAAGCTTTCTTT.

This clonotype was detected only a few times. This chain connects TRBV7-9 to TRBJ2-1; maybe TRBD1 (7 bases). Germline lookup yields CDR1 SEHNR and CDR2 FQNEAQ (reference sequence). Trimming pared 1 base from V and 4 bases from J, leaving 11 bases between. The length of the CDR3 is 15 residues. This CDR3 reads CASSLGGTVYNEQFF. The CDR3 nucleotides read TGTGCCAGCAGCTTAGGCGGGACAGTTTACAATGAGCAGTTCTTC.

This chain connects TRBV14 to TRBJ1-4; 11 bases match TRBD1. This CDR3 is built from 15 residues. V shed 3 bases, J shed 6 bases, and the junction held 3 bases outside the gene matches. Per the germline V gene, CDR1 is SGHDN and CDR2 is FVKESK. The CDR3 DNA reads TGTGCCAGCAGCCAGTGGACAGGGGGCTATGAAAAACTGTTTTTT. Amino acid sequence: CASSQWTGGYEKLFF. The complete variable domain, with remaining parts taken from reference TRBV14 and TRBJ1-4, reads EAGVTQFPSHSVIEKGQTVTLRCDPISGHDNLYWYRRVMGKEIKFLLHFVKESKQDESGMPNNRFLAERTGGTYSTLKVQPAELEDSGVYFCASSQWTGGYEKLFFGSGTQLSVL.

The gene calls are TRBV29-1 and TRBJ2-1, with a tentative D call TRBD2 (6 bases). This CDR3 region has 13 residues. Trimming stripped 5 bases from V and 4 bases from J, with 12 bases between. CDR1 is SQVTM, CDR2 ANQGSEA, per germline. CDR3 DNA sequence: TGCAGCGTTAGAGGGACTTTTTACAATGAGCAGTTCTTC. This encodes CSVRGTFYNEQFF.

This clonotype occurred a few times. The chain recombines TRBV10-1 with TRBJ2-1; D call uncertain. The CDR3 sequence is 13 residues long. Germline CDR1 reads WNHNN; CDR2 reads SYGVQD (reference sequence). V shed 3 bases and J shed 11 bases, with 14 bases lying between them. The CDR3 here is CASSEAGLEKQFF. CDR3 DNA sequence: TGCGCCAGCAGTGAAGCTGGTCTAGAAAAGCAGTTCTTC.

This chain links TRBV5-1 with TRBJ2-7, with D maybe TRBD2 (5 bases). This CDR3 is built from 15 residues. Germline loops: CDR1 SGHRS, CDR2 YFSETQ. Trimming pared 0 bases from V and 3 bases from J, leaving 13 bases between. The CDR3, as DNA: TGCGCCAGCAGCTTGGGAGTCGGGGTAATCTACGAGCAGTACTTC. It encodes CASSLGVGVIYEQYF.

The chain carries TRBV20-1 and TRBJ1-1, with 8 bases that match TRBD1. The CDR3 spans 14 residues. Per the germline V gene, CDR1 is DFQATT and CDR2 is SNEGSKA (reference sequence). The V segment lost 0 bases and the J segment 8 bases; nucleotides outside the gene matches: 8. The CDR3 protein is CSARDEPQGAEAFF. CDR3 DNA: TGCAGTGCTAGAGACGAACCTCAGGGGGCGGAAGCTTTCTTT.